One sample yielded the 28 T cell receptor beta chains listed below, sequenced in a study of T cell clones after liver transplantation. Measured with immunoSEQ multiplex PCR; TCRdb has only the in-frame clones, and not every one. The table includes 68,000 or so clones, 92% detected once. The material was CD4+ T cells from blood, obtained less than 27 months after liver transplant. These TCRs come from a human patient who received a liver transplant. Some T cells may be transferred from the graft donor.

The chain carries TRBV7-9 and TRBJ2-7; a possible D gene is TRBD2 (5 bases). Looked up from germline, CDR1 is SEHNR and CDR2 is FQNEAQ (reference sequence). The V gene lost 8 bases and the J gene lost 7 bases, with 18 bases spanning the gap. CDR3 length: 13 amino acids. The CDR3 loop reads CASSLSGVGEQYF. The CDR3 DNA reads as TGTGCCAGCTCCCTCAGCGGTGTCGGGGAGCAGTACTTC.

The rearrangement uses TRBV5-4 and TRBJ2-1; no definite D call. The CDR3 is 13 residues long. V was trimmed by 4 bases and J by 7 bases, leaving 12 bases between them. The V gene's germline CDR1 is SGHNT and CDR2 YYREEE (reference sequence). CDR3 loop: CASSVLEPNEQFF. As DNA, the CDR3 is TGTGCCAGCAGCGTACTGGAACCTAATGAGCAGTTCTTC.

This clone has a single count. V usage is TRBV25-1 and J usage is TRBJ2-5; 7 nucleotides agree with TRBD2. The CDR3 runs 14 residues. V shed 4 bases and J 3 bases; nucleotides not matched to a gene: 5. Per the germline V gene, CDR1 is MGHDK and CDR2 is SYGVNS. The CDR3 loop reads CASSGGGREETQYF. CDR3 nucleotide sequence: TGTGCCAGCAGTGGAGGAGGGAGGGAAGAGACCCAGTACTTC.

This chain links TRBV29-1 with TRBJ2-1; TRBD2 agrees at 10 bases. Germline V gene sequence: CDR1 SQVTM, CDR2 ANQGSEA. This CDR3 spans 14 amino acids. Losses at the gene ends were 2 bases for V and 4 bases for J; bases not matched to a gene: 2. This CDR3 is CSVESLAGYNEQFF. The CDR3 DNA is TGCAGCGTTGAATCACTAGCGGGATACAATGAGCAGTTCTTC.

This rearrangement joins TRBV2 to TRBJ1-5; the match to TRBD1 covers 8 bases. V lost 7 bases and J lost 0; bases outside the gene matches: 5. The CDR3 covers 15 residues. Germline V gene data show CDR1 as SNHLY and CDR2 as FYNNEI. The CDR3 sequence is CASTGGWGSNQPQHF. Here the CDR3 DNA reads TGTGCCAGCACAGGGGGCTGGGGTAGCAATCAGCCCCAGCATTTT.

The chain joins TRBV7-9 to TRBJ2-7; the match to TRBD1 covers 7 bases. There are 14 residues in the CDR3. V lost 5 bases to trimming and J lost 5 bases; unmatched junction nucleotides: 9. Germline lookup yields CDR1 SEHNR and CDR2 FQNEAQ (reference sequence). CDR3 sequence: CASSPRGGVDEQYF. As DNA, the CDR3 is TGTGCCAGCAGCCCGAGAGGGGGCGTCGACGAGCAGTACTTC.

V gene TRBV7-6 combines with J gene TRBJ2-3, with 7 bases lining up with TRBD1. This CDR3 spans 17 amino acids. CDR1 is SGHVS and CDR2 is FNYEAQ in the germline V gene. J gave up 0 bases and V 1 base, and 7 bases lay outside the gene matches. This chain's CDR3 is CASSLGRGGFSTDTQYF. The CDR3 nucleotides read TGTGCCAGCAGCTTAGGAAGAGGGGGCTTCAGCACAGATACGCAGTATTTT.

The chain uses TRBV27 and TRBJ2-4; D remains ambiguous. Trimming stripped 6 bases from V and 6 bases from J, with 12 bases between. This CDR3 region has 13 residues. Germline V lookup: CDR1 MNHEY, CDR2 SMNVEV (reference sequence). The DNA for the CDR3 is TGTGCCAGCAGATACAACGAAAGAAACATTCAGTACTTC. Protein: CASRYNERNIQYF.

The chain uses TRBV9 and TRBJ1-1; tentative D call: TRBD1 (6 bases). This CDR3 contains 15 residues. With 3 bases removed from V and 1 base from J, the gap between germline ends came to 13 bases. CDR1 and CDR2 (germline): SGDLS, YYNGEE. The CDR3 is CASSGHPGQNTEAFF. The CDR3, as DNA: TGTGCCAGCAGCGGGCACCCGGGACAGAACACTGAAGCTTTCTTT.

The CDR3 reads CARTRGEGAGGNEQFF. CDR3 DNA: TGTGCCAGAACCCGAGGGGAGGGCGCCGGGGGCAATGAGCAGTTCTTC. This chain connects TRBV5-3 to TRBJ2-1, with 7 bases aligning to TRBD2. TRBV5-3 is classed as an ORF, of uncertain function. V lost 6 bases to trimming and J lost 6 bases; unmatched junction nucleotides: 15. The CDR3 runs 16 residues.

The CDR3 DNA is TGTGCCAGCAGCCAAGGTCACGGGACTAGCGGGCTGAGCACAGATACGCAGTATTTT. Translating gives CASSQGHGTSGLSTDTQYF. The chain links TRBV4-2 to TRBJ2-3, with 12 bases lining up with TRBD2. CDR3 length: 19 amino acids. The junction had 8 bases not matched to a gene; V was cut back by 1 base and J by 0 bases. Germline CDR1 is LGHNA and CDR2 is YNFKEQ.

Here the CDR3 DNA reads TGTGCCAGTAAAGGGACTAGCGGGGTACGCAATGAGCAGTTCTTC. The encoded protein is CASKGTSGVRNEQFF. The chain is built from TRBV19 and TRBJ2-1; 13 bases line up with TRBD2. After removal of 7 bases from V and 6 bases from J, the junction contained 6 bases not matched to a gene. Germline V gives CDR1 LNHDA, CDR2 SQIVND (reference sequence). The CDR3 contains 15 residues.

CDR3 sequence reads: CANRPTSGRGVTKNIQYF. CDR3 DNA sequence: TGTGCCAACCGCCCGACTAGCGGGAGGGGGGTAACCAAAAACATTCAGTACTTC. The V call is TRBV2, the J call TRBJ2-4, with 14 bases that match TRBD2. Germline V lookup: CDR1 SNHLY, CDR2 FYNNEI. CDR3 length equals 18 residues. With V trimmed by 10 bases and J by 2 bases, 13 bases remained unmatched.

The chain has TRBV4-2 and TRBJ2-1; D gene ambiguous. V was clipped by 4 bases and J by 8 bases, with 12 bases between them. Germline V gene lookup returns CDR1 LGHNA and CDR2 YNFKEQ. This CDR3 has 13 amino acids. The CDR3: CASSPPSRDEQFF. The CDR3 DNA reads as TGTGCCAGCAGCCCCCCTTCCCGGGATGAGCAGTTCTTC.

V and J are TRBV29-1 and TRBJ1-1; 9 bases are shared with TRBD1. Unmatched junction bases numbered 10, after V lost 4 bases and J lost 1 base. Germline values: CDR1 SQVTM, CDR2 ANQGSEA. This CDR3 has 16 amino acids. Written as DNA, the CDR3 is TGCAGCGTTGGCGGGGGAGAGGGACAGGGGAACACTGAAGCTTTCTTT. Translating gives CSVGGGEGQGNTEAFF. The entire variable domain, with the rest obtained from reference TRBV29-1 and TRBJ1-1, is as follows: SAVISQKPSRDICQRGTSLTIQCQVDSQVTMMFWYRQQPGQSLTLIATANQGSEATYESGFVIDKFPISRPNLTFSTLTVSNMSPEDSSIYLCSVGGGEGQGNTEAFFGQGTRLTVV.

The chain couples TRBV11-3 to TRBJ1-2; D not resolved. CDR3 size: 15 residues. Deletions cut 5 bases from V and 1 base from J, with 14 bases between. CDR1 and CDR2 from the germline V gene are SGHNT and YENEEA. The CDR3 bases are TGTGCCAGCAGCCCTGCGCTCGGAGTTAACTATGGCTACACCTTC. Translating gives CASSPALGVNYGYTF.

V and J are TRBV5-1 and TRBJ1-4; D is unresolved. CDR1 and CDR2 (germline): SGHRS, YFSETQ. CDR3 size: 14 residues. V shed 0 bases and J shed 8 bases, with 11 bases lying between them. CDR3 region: CASSLGTLGEKLFF. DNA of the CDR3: TGCGCCAGCAGCTTGGGGACCTTGGGGGAAAAACTGTTTTTT.

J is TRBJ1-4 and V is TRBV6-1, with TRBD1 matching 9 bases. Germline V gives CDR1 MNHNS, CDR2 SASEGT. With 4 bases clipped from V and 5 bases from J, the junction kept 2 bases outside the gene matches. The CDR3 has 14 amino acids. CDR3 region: CASSGGTGNEKLFF. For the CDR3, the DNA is TGTGCCAGCAGTGGCGGGACAGGGAATGAAAAACTGTTTTTT.

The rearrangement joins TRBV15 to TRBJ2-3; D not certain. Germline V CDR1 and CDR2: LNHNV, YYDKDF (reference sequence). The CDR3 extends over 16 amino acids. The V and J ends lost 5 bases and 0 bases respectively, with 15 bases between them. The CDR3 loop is CATSQSLGTSTDTQYF. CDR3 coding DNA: TGTGCCACCAGCCAATCCTTGGGTACTAGCACAGATACGCAGTATTTT.

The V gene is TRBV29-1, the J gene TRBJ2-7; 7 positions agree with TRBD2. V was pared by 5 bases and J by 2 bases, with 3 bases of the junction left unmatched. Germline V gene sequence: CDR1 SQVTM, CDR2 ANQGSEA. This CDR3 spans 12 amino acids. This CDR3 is CSVRREAYEQYF. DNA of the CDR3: TGCAGCGTTCGTCGGGAGGCCTACGAGCAGTACTTC.

The CDR3 loop is CSVEIAGLTDTQYF. Written as DNA, the CDR3 is TGCAGCGTTGAAATAGCGGGACTCACAGATACGCAGTATTTT. The V and J genes are TRBV29-1 and TRBJ2-3; 8 positions match TRBD2. The CDR3 loop spans 14 amino acids. The germline V gene has CDR1 SQVTM and CDR2 ANQGSEA. With V trimmed by 2 bases and J by 2 bases, 3 bases remained unmatched.

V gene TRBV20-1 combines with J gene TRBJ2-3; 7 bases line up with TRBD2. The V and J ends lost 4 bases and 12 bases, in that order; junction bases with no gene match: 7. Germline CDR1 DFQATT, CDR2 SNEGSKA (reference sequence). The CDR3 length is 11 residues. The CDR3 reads CSATSGTTQYF. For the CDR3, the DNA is TGCAGTGCTACCTCCGGGACTACCCAGTATTTT.

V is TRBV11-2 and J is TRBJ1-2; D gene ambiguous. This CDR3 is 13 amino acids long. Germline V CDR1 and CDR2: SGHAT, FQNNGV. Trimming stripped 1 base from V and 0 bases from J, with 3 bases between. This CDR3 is CASSLAANYGYTF. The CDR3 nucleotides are TGTGCCAGCAGCTTAGCAGCTAACTATGGCTACACCTTC.

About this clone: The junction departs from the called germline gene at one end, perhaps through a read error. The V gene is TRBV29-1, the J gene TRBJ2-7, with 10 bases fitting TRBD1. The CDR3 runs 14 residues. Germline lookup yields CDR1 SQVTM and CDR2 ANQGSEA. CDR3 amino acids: CSVRQGALSSEQYF. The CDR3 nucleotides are TGCAGCGTTCGACAGGGGGCCCTCTCCTCCGAGCAGTACTTC.

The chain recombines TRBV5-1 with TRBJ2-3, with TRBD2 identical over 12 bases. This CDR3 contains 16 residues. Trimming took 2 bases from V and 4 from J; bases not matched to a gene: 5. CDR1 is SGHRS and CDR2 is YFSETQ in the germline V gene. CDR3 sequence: CASSLGRLAGADTQYF. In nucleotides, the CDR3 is TGCGCCAGCAGCTTAGGCCGACTAGCGGGAGCAGATACGCAGTATTTT.

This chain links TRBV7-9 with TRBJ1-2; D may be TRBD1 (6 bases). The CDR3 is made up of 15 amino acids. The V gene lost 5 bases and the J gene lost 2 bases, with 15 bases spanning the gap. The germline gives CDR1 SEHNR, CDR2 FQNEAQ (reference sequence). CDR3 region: CASSLWTAANYGYTF. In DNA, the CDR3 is TGTGCCAGCAGCCTTTGGACAGCCGCAAACTATGGCTACACCTTC. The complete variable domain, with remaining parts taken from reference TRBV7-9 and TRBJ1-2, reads DTGVSQNPRHKITKRGQNVTFRCDPISEHNRLYWYRQTLGQGPEFLTYFQNEAQLEKSRLLSDRFSAERPKGSFSTLEIQRTEQGDSAMYLCASSLWTAANYGYTFGSGTRLTVV.

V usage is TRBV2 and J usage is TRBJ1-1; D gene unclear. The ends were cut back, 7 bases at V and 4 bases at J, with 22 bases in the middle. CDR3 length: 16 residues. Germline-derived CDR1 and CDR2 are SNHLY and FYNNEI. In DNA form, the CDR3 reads TGTGCCAGCATCGCGGACGCCGCCACTGATAGCACTGAAGCTTTCTTT. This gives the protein CASIADAATDSTEAFF.

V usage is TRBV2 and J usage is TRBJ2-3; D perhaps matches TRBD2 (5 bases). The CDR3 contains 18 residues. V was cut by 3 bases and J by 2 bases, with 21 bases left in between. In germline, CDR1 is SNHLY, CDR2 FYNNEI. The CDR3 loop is CASSDAPGSRTHTDTQYF. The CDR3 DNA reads TGTGCCAGCAGTGACGCGCCGGGGTCACGTACACACACAGATACGCAGTATTTT.